Reported below is one T cell receptor (beta chain). The germline V gene encodes CDR1 GTSNPN and CDR2 SVGIG (reference sequence). The CDR3 runs 16 residues. V trimming: 4 bases; J trimming: 6 bases; junction bases outside the gene matches: 10. This record comes from a study of shared clonotypes between healthy human individuals. About the study: Three plates each covered CD4 naive and memory; CD8 naive two, CD8 memory one.

Sequenced by immunoSEQ multiplex PCR; TCRdb stores in-frame clones only, minus some. The sample holds approximately 2.4 million clones, around 95% seen once. The origin of this receptor is a man in his late teens or twenties in good health. Material for sequencing was naive CD4+ T cells sorted from blood. Subset defined: CD45RA+ positively selected. The chain carries TRBV30 and TRBJ1-6; 9 bases match TRBD1. The CDR3 bases are TGTGCCTGGACCCTTGGACAGGGGCTAAGTAATTCACCCCTCCACTTT. This gives the protein CAWTLGQGLSNSPLHF.